The clone carrying this TCR beta chain was seen a handful of times. PBMCs numbering at least 6.5 million were isolated per sample. Extraction yielded at least 6 micrograms of total RNA per sample. The use of a sample-barcoded 5' primer and a J-beta primer mix characterized a second PCR of about 7 to 12 cycles. The authors tagged each cDNA molecule using a template-switch adaptor with 12 random nucleotides. Using its own MiXCR run on the 5' RACE reads, TCRdb lists one record per CDR3 protein. The table includes 1.5 million to 2 million distinct CDR3 sequences, around half detected once. This entry is derived from a study of blood T cells in healthy people across ages. Per the germline V gene, CDR1 is SGHAT and CDR2 is FQNNGV. J lost 5 bases, V lost 3 bases, and 3 bases had no gene match. This CDR3 comprises 14 residues.

The V call is TRBV11-2, the J call TRBJ2-1; 8 bases line up with TRBD1. The TCR comes from a woman between 40 and 50 years old in good health. Sequencing was carried out using blood. The CDR3 nucleotides are TGTGCCAGCAGCTTGACAGGGGTGGACAATGAGCAGTTCTTC. As protein: CASSLTGVDNEQFF.